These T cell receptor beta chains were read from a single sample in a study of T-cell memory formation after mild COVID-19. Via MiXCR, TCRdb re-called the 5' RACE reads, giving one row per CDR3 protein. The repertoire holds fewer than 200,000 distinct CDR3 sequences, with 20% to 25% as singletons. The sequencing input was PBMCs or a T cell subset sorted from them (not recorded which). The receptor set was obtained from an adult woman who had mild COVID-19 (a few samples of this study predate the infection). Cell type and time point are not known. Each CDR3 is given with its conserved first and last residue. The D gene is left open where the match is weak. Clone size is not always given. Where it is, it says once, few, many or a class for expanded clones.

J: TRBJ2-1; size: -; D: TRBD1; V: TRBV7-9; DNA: TGTGCCAGCAGCCAAACCGGGACAGGGGGGAAAAATGAGCAGTTCTTC; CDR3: CASSQTGTGGKNEQFF
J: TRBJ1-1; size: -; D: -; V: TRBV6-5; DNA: TGTGCCAGCAGTTACTCGATGATACCGCGCGCTGAAGCTTTCTTT; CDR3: CASSYSMIPRAEAFF
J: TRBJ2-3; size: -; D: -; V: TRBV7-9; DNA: TGTGCCAGCAGCTTGAAGGGAGGCACAGATACGCAGTATTTT; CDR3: CASSLKGGTDTQYF
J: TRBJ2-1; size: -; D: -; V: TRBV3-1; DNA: TGTGCCAGCACTCCGACGAGTCCCCGCCATGAGCAGTTCTTC; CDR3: CASTPTSPRHEQFF
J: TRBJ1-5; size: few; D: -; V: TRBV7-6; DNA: TGTGCCAGCAGCATATCGGTGGGTAGCAATCAGCCCCAGCATTTT; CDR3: CASSISVGSNQPQHF
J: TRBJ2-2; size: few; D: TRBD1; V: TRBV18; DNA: TGTGCCAGCTCACCACCCGAGACAGGGAAGAACACCGGGGAGCTGTTTTTT; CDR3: CASSPPETGKNTGELFF
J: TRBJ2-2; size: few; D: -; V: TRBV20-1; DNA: TGCAGTGCGCCGCGGAGTCTGAACACCGGGGAGCTGTTTTTT; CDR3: CSAPRSLNTGELFF
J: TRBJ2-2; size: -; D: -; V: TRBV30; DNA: TGTGCCTGGAGTCCCGGGGACACTCACACCGGGGAGCTGTTTTTT; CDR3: CAWSPGDTHTGELFF
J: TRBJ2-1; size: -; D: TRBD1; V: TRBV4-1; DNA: TGCGCCAGCAGCCAAGATCAATATCGGAAGGGGGCCTTCGAATCCTACAATGAGCAGTTCTTC; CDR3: CASSQDQYRKGAFESYNEQFF
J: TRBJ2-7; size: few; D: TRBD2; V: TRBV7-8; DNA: TGTGCCAGCAGCTCCTTAGCGGGGGGGACCTACGAGCAGTACTTC; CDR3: CASSSLAGGTYEQYF